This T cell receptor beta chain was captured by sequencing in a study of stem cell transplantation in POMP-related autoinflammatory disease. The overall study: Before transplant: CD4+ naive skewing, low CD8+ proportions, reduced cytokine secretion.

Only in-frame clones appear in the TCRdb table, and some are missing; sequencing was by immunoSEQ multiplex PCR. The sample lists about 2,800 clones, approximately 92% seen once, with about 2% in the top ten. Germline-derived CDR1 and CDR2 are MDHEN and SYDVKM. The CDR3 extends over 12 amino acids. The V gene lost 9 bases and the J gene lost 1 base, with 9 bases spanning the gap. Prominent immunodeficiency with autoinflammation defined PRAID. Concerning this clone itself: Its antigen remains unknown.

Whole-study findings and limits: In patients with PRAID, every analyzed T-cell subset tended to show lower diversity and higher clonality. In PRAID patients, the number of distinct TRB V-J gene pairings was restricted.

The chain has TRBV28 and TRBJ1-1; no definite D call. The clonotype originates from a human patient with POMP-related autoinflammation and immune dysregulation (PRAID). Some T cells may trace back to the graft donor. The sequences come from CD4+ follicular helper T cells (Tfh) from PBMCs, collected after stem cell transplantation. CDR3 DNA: TGTGCCAGTCGGGTTGGGAACACTGAAGCTTTCTTT. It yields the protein CASRVGNTEAFF.